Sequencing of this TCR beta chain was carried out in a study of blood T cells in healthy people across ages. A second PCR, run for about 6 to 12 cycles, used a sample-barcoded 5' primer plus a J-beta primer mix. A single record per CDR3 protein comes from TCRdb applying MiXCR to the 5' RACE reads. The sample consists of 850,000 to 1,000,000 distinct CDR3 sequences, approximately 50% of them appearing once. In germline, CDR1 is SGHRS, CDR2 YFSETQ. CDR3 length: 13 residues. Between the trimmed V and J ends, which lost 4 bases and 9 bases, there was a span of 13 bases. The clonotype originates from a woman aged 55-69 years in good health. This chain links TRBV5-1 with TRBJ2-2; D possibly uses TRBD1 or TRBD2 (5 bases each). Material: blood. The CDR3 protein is CASSMGVSRELFF. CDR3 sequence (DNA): TGCGCCAGCAGCATGGGGGTCTCCCGGGAGCTGTTTTTT.